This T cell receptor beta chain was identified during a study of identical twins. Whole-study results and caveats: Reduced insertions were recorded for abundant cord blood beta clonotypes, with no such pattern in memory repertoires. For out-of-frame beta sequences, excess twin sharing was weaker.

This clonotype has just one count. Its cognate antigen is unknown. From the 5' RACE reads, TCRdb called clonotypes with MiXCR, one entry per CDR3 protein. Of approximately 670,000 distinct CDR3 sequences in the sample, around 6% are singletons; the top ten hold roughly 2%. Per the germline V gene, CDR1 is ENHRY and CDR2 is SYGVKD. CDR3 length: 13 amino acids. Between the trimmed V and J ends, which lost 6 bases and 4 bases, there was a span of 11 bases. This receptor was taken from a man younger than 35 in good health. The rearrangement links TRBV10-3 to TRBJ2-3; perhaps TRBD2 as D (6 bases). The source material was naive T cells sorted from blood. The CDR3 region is CAISLTSSDTQYF. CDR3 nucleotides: TGTGCCATCAGCCTGACTAGTTCAGATACGCAGTATTTT.